These 25 T cell receptor beta chains originate from one sample sequenced in a study of cytomegalovirus exposure and HLA in healthy donors. Vbeta (60) and Jbeta (13) primers were used in the PCR. The repertoire was sequenced with immunoSEQ multiplex PCR; TCRdb's copy has only in-frame clones and lacks some. This table holds about 76,000 clones, about 78% found once. Sequencing was carried out using PBMCs. The receptor source for this set is a woman between 35 and 50 years old in good health and CMV-seropositive.

J is TRBJ2-1 and V is TRBV9, with 7 bases fitting TRBD1. CDR3 size: 14 residues. J gave up 9 bases and V 0 bases, and 6 bases lay outside the gene matches. Germline V gives CDR1 SGDLS, CDR2 YYNGEE. The CDR3 region is CASSVDGQAVEQFF. The CDR3 coding sequence is TGTGCCAGCAGCGTAGATGGACAGGCCGTTGAGCAGTTCTTC. Together with reference TRBV9 and TRBJ2-1, the CDR3 gives the full variable domain: DSGVTQTPKHLITATGQRVTLRCSPRSGDLSVYWYQQSLDQGLQFLIQYYNGEERAKGNILERFSAQQFPDLHSELNLSSLELGDSALYFCASSVDGQAVEQFFGPGTRLTVL.

The sample holds one count of this clone. The rearrangement joins TRBV6-5 to TRBJ1-1, with TRBD1 matching 8 bases. The trim removed 5 bases at V and 7 bases at J, leaving 6 bases unmatched. The CDR3 runs 13 residues. Per germline, CDR1 MNHEY and CDR2 SVGAGI. The CDR3 nucleotides are TGTGCCAGCAGTCCAACAGGGGGTGGTGAAGCTTTCTTT. It yields the protein CASSPTGGGEAFF.

V is TRBV4-3 and J is TRBJ2-3, with D tentatively TRBD2 (7 bases). V lost 0 bases and J 6 bases, leaving 13 bases between the germline ends. The CDR3 covers 15 residues. Germline V gene data show CDR1 as LGHNA and CDR2 as YSLEER. The chain's CDR3 is CASSQDVRGADTQYF. DNA of the CDR3: TGCGCCAGCAGCCAAGATGTACGGGGGGCCGATACGCAGTATTTT.

The chain employs TRBV21-1 and TRBJ1-2; the D call TRBD1 from the table was never checked on the DNA. TRBV21-1 is described as a pseudogene. CDR3 size: 11 residues. In DNA form, the CDR3 reads TGTGCCAGCAGCATCTGTCTCAGGAAAACCTTC. Its translation is CASSICLRKTF.

This sequence joins TRBV28 and TRBJ1-2; D is unresolved. V lost 3 bases and J 8 bases, leaving 10 bases between the germline ends. CDR1 is MDHEN, CDR2 SYDVKM, per germline. This CDR3 contains 12 residues. CDR3 protein: CASSLEGGGYTF. The CDR3 region has the DNA TGTGCCAGCAGTTTGGAGGGCGGCGGCTACACCTTC.

This clone appeared a single time. The chain links TRBV6-5 to TRBJ1-1, with D possibly TRBD1 on 6 matching bases. Germline assignment: CDR1 MNHEY and CDR2 SVGAGI. The CDR3 totals 14 residues. V shed 3 bases and J shed 5 bases, with 13 bases lying between them. CDR3 in amino acids: CASSYFPGQTEAFF. CDR3 sequence (DNA): TGTGCCAGCAGTTATTTCCCGGGACAAACTGAAGCTTTCTTT.

The chain joins TRBV28 to TRBJ1-6, with 10 bases that match TRBD1. Germline lookup yields CDR1 MDHEN and CDR2 SYDVKM. The junction had 4 bases not matched to a gene; V was cut back by 7 bases and J by 10 bases. This CDR3 contains 13 residues. This CDR3 is CASIGTGVSPLHF. CDR3 DNA: TGTGCCAGCATCGGGACAGGGGTCTCACCCCTCCACTTT.

The chain carries TRBV5-4 and TRBJ1-1, with D possibly matching TRBD1 (5 bases). The CDR3 is 15 amino acids. CDR1 and CDR2 (germline): SGHNT, YYREEE (reference sequence). The V end was cut by 1 base, the J end by 0 bases, with 10 bases between. In nucleotides, the CDR3 is TGTGCCAGCAGCTTGTTCGCAGGGATGAACACTGAAGCTTTCTTT. Translation: CASSLFAGMNTEAFF.

V and J are TRBV7-2 and TRBJ2-7; 8 bases fit TRBD2. The germline CDR1 and CDR2 sequences are SGHTA and FQGNSA. The trim removed 2 bases at V and 2 bases at J, leaving 8 bases unmatched. This CDR3 region has 16 residues. The CDR3: CASSLLPAGVTYEQYF. CDR3 nucleotide sequence: TGTGCCAGCAGCTTACTACCAGCGGGGGTAACCTACGAGCAGTACTTC.

The chain joins TRBV11-2 to TRBJ2-3; TRBD2 matches at 10 bases. With V trimmed by 3 bases and J by 6 bases, 3 bases remained unmatched. Germline V gene lookup returns CDR1 SGHAT and CDR2 FQNNGV. The CDR3 runs 14 residues. The CDR3 here is CASSFSGGTDTQYF. DNA of the CDR3: TGTGCCAGCAGCTTTAGCGGGGGGACGGATACGCAGTATTTT.

V usage is TRBV5-1 and J usage is TRBJ2-7, with a weak D call TRBD1 (6 bases). The V gene's germline CDR1 is SGHRS and CDR2 YFSETQ. Trimming shortened V by 1 base and J by 6 bases, and 20 bases separated the two germline ends. The CDR3 loop spans 16 amino acids. The CDR3 region has the DNA TGCGCCAGCAGCTTGAGGCCCGGGGAAGGGGGTGGCGAGCAGTACTTC. It yields the protein CASSLRPGEGGGEQYF.

The gene calls are TRBV11-2 and TRBJ2-2; D gene ambiguous. The length of the CDR3 is 17 residues. Between the trimmed V and J ends, which lost 5 bases and 2 bases, there was a span of 18 bases. Germline V CDR1 and CDR2: SGHAT, FQNNGV. For the CDR3, the DNA is TGTGCCAGCAGCCAATCTTCCGTAGCCCGAAACACCGGGGAGCTGTTTTTT. This sequence encodes CASSQSSVARNTGELFF.

The chain uses TRBV6-5 and TRBJ1-1; D gene unclear. This CDR3 region has 13 residues. V was trimmed by 9 bases and J by 0 bases, leaving 11 bases between them. The V gene's germline CDR1 is MNHEY and CDR2 SVGAGI. The CDR3 sequence: CASKDNMNTEAFF. The CDR3 nucleotides are TGTGCCAGTAAAGACAACATGAACACTGAAGCTTTCTTT.

The chain employs TRBV7-9 and TRBJ2-5; 10 nucleotides line up with TRBD1. CDR3 length equals 14 residues. With V trimmed by 5 bases and J by 3 bases, 3 bases remained unmatched. From germline, CDR1 is SEHNR and CDR2 FQNEAQ (reference sequence). This CDR3 is CASSHGQGEETQYF. The CDR3 nucleotides read TGTGCCAGCAGCCATGGACAGGGGGAAGAGACCCAGTACTTC.

This chain's CDR3 is CASPDRGNQPQHF. The CDR3 DNA is TGTGCCAGCCCGGACAGGGGGAATCAGCCCCAGCATTTT. The gene calls are TRBV21-1 and TRBJ1-5; TRBD1, the table's D call, was not compared with the DNA. TRBV21-1 is deemed a pseudogene. This CDR3 spans 13 amino acids.

The CDR3, as DNA: TGTGCCAGCAGCGTGAGAGGTGGGGACTTGTACCAAGAGACCCAGTACTTC. This codes for CASSVRGGDLYQETQYF. The rearrangement links TRBV9 to TRBJ2-5, with a weak D call TRBD2 (6 bases). Germline V gives CDR1 SGDLS, CDR2 YYNGEE. V was clipped by 2 bases and J by 0 bases, with 17 bases between them. The CDR3 length is 17 residues.

This clone was picked up a small number of times. The J gene is TRBJ1-5, the V gene TRBV4-1; TRBD1 matches 7 bases. Per germline, CDR1 MGHRA and CDR2 YSYEKL. This CDR3 comprises 15 residues. Trimming cost V 1 base and J 5 bases; bases outside gene matches: 5. CDR3 residues: CASSQGSTGHQPQHF. The CDR3 DNA is TGCGCCAGCAGCCAAGGCTCGACAGGGCATCAGCCCCAGCATTTT.

This chain joins TRBV9 and TRBJ2-5, with a weak D call TRBD1 (5 bases). Trimming stripped 3 bases from V and 1 base from J, with 7 bases between. The CDR3 covers 13 residues. CDR1 is SGDLS and CDR2 is YYNGEE in the germline V gene. CDR3 sequence reads: CASSADSQETQYF. The CDR3 region has the DNA TGTGCCAGCAGCGCCGACAGCCAAGAGACCCAGTACTTC.

The CDR3 nucleotides are TGTGCCAGCAGTTTTGAACAGGGGGGCACTGAAGCTTTCTTT. The encoded protein is CASSFEQGGTEAFF. The chain links TRBV27 to TRBJ1-1; TRBD1 agrees at 8 bases. The CDR3 is 14 residues long. The germline gives CDR1 MNHEY, CDR2 SMNVEV (reference sequence). V lost 3 bases, J lost 4 bases, and 4 bases stayed unmatched.

J is TRBJ2-7 and V is TRBV9, with 8 bases lining up with TRBD1. Germline V lookup: CDR1 SGDLS, CDR2 YYNGEE. This CDR3 comprises 14 residues. The J segment lost 5 bases and the V segment lost 4 bases, leaving 8 bases of the junction unmatched. CDR3 loop: CASSFRTGSHEQYF. CDR3 DNA: TGTGCCAGCAGCTTTAGGACAGGGAGCCACGAGCAGTACTTC.

The rearrangement uses TRBV5-1 and TRBJ1-1, with unresolved D. The germline gives CDR1 SGHRS, CDR2 YFSETQ. The CDR3 runs to 16 residues. Trimming cost V 4 bases and J 2 bases, with 18 bases left between them. CDR3 in amino acids: CASSPHRSEGNTEAFF. The CDR3 DNA follows: TGCGCCAGCAGCCCCCACCGGAGTGAGGGTAACACTGAAGCTTTCTTT. Together with reference TRBV5-1 and TRBJ1-1, the CDR3 gives the full variable domain: KAGVTQTPRYLIKTRGQQVTLSCSPISGHRSVSWYQQTPGQGLQFLFEYFSETQRNKGNFPGRFSGRQFSNSRSEMNVSTLELGDSALYLCASSPHRSEGNTEAFFGQGTRLTVV.

The chain links TRBV19 to TRBJ2-5, with 9 bases aligning to TRBD1. The CDR3 spans 16 residues. Trimming removed 2 bases from V and 4 bases from J; junction bases left unmatched: 8. From germline, CDR1 is LNHDA and CDR2 SQIVND (reference sequence). The CDR3 protein is CASSISGDREGETQYF. In DNA, the CDR3 is TGTGCCAGTAGTATAAGCGGGGACAGGGAGGGAGAGACCCAGTACTTC.

The chain joins TRBV5-5 to TRBJ2-3, with D perhaps TRBD1 (7 bases). The germline gives CDR1 SGHKS, CDR2 YYEKEE (reference sequence). The CDR3 spans 16 residues. The ends were cut back, 4 bases at V and 6 bases at J, with 21 bases in the middle. The CDR3 here is CASSVGGRQGLDTQYF. Written as DNA, the CDR3 is TGTGCCAGCAGCGTAGGTGGGCGACAGGGACTCGATACGCAGTATTTT.

This clone has more than one count but fewer than ten. The chain recombines TRBV5-4 with TRBJ1-1; 7 nucleotides agree with TRBD1. The germline V gene encodes CDR1 SGHNT and CDR2 YYREEE (reference sequence). The CDR3 has 14 residues. Germline trimming cut 5 bases from V and 0 bases from J; bases unmatched to any gene: 4. The CDR3 spells CASRPGQMNTEAFF. The CDR3 nucleotides are TGTGCCAGCAGGCCGGGACAGATGAACACTGAAGCTTTCTTT.

The rearrangement uses TRBV6-6 and TRBJ1-1; D gene ambiguous. V was shortened by 7 bases and J by 0 bases, with 15 bases between the two germline ends. The CDR3 extends over 15 amino acids. Germline-derived CDR1 and CDR2 are MNHNY and SVGAGI (reference sequence). The CDR3 region is CASISRLQLNTEAFF. The CDR3 DNA follows: TGTGCCAGCATTTCCCGACTCCAGTTGAACACTGAAGCTTTCTTT.